The source of this TCR beta chain is a study of T cells in Graves' hyperthyroidism and ophthalmopathy. Study-level points and caveats: It was a median roughly six months before onset that the model predicted ophthalmopathy.

The V segment lost 6 bases and the J segment 1 base; nucleotides outside the gene matches: 4. CDR3 length: 15 amino acids. Per the germline V gene, CDR1 is MNHNS and CDR2 is SASEGT. The source material, RNA transcripts, was used to amplify TCR beta CDR3 regions. The primer set for the first-round RT-PCR of the TCR CDR3 was HTBI. TCRdb used MiXCR to reprocess the multiplex PCR reads, holding one entry per CDR3 protein. The repertoire holds 500,000 to 550,000 distinct CDR3 sequences, nearly 20% seen once, with less than 55% in the top ten. Details on this clonotype: The antigen remains undetermined.

This TCR came from a man aged 35 to 55 with Graves' ophthalmopathy. The sample was blood. This chain links TRBV6-1 with TRBJ2-2; 8 bases are a match to TRBD2. CDR3 in amino acids: CASRILAGNTGELFF. CDR3 DNA: TGTGCCAGCAGGATCCTAGCGGGGAACACCGGGGAGCTGTTTTTT.